This T cell receptor (beta chain) is drawn from a study of blood T cell repertoires in COVID-19. Study context: There were acute and convalescent COVID-19 samples, and they came from the United States, Italy and Spain. PBMCs, B-cell-depleted T cells, or T cells were the source of the cDNA or gDNA that made up the material.

This CDR3 region has 14 residues. With V trimmed by 7 bases and J by 1 base, 7 bases remained unmatched. Germline CDR1 is MNHEY and CDR2 is SVGAGI. Per the original methods: Amplification with reference gene primers provided the estimates of nucleated cell counts. Sequencing used immunoSEQ multiplex PCR; TCRdb keeps in-frame clones, though not all of them. The V and J calls and the clone size are those of that table, but D and trimming were determined from the DNA. The table includes under 300,000 clones, 80% to 90% detected once. The chain is built from TRBV6-5 and TRBJ2-7; 7 bases match TRBD1. The receptor was derived from a man aged 50 to 59 with acute or convalescent COVID-19. The sequencing sample was made of peripheral blood. CDR3: CASITGDSSYEQYF. CDR3 in DNA: TGTGCCAGCATAACAGGGGACAGTTCCTACGAGCAGTACTTC.